This entry is about one T cell receptor beta chain. Its specificity is unknown. This entry belongs to a study of molecular identifiers for immune sequencing clone quantification. As previously described, bulk TCR libraries were made using listed TCR primers. TCRdb redid the calling of the PCR reads with MiXCR, one entry per CDR3 protein. The sample includes a few hundred thousand distinct CDR3 sequences, 20% to 25% of them seen just once. Points from the study as a whole: Clones that exceeded 20 RNA copies held over 99% of effector molecules, yet under 1% in naive cells. Spike-in Jurkat TCR RNA from a single cell reportedly registered among about a million naive cells. Identical TCR molecules can share a barcode, and this sharing could underestimate highly expanded clone sizes.

Per germline, CDR1 LNHNV and CDR2 YYDKDF (reference sequence). This CDR3 has 11 residues. V lost 3 bases to trimming and J lost 6 bases, with 6 bases between them. The chain joins TRBV15 to TRBJ2-7; D gene ambiguous. Sequencing was carried out using naive CD8+ T cells from blood, with Jurkat cell RNA spiked in. Subset here: FACS-sorted CD8+CD4-CCR7+CD45RA+ naive T cells. This receptor was taken from a human donor in good health. Some libraries in this study had Jurkat cell RNA spiked in. CDR3 loop: CATSSVGEQYF. CDR3 sequence (DNA): TGTGCCACCAGCAGTGTGGGCGAGCAGTACTTC.